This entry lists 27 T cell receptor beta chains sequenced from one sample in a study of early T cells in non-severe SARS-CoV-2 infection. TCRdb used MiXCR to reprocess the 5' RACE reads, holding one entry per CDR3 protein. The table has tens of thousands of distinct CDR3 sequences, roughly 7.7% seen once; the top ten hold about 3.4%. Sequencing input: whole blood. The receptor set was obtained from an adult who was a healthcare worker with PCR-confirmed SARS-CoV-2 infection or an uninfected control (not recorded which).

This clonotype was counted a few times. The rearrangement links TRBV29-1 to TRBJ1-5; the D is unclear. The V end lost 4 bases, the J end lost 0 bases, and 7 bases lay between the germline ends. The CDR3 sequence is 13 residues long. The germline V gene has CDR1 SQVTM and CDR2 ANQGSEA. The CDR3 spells CSVVGDSNQPQHF. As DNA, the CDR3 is TGCAGCGTTGTGGGCGATAGCAATCAGCCCCAGCATTTT.

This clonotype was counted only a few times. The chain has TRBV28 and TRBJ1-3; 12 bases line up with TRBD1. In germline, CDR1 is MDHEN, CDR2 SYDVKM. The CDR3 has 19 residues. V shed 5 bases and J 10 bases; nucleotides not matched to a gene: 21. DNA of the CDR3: TGTGCCAGCAGTAAACCGGGACAGGGGGCAGGAGGCCCGGGAGGGACCATATATTTT. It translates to CASSKPGQGAGGPGGTIYF. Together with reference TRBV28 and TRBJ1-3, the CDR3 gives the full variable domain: DVKVTQSSRYLVKRTGEKVFLECVQDMDHENMFWYRQDPGLGLRLIYFSYDVKMKEKGDIPEGYSVSREKKERFSLILESASTNQTSMYLCASSKPGQGAGGPGGTIYFGEGSWLTVV.

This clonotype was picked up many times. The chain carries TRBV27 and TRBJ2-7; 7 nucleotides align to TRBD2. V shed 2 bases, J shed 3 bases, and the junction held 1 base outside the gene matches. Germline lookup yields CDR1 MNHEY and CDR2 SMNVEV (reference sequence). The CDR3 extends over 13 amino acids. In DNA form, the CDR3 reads TGTGCCAGCAGTTTAACGGGGGGCTACGAGCAGTACTTC. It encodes CASSLTGGYEQYF.

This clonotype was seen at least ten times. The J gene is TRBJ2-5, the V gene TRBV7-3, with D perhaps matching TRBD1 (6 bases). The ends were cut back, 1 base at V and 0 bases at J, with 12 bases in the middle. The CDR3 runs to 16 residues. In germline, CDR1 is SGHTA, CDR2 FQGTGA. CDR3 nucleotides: TGTGCCAGCAGCTTAAGGGGCAGGGGATACCAAGAGACCCAGTACTTC. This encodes CASSLRGRGYQETQYF.

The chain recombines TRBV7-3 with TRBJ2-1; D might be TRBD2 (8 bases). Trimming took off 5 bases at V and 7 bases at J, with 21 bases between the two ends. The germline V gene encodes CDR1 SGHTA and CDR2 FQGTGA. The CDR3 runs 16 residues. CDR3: CASSPGGTRMSNEQFF. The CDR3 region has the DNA TGTGCCAGCAGCCCAGGGGGGACTAGAATGTCGAATGAGCAGTTCTTC.

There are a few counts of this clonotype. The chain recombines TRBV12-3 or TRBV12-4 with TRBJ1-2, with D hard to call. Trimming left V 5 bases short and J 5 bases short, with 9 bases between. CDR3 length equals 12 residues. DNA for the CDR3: TGTGCCAGCAGTACACACGGGTATGGCTACACCTTC. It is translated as CASSTHGYGYTF.

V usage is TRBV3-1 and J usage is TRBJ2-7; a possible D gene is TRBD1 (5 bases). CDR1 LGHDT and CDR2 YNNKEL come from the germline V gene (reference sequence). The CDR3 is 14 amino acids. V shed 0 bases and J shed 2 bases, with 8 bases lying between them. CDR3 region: CASSQDQGTYEQYF. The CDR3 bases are TGTGCCAGCAGCCAAGATCAGGGCACCTACGAGCAGTACTTC.

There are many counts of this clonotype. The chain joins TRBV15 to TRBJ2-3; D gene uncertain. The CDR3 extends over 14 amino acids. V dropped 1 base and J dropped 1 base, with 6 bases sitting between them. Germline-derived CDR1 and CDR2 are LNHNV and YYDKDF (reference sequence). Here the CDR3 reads CATSRGVRTDTQYF. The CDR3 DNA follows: TGTGCCACCAGCAGAGGGGTCCGCACAGATACGCAGTATTTT.

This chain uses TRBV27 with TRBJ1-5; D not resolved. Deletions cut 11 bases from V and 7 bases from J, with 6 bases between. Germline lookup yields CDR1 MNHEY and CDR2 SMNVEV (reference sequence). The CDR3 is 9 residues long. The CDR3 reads CASGQPQHF. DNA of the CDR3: TGTGCCTCCGGGCAGCCCCAGCATTTT.

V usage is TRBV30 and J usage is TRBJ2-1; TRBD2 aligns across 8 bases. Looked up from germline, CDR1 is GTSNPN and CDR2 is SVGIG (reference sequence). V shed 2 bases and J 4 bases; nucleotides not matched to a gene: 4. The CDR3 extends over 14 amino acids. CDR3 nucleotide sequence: TGTGCCTGGAGTAAGGCGGGAGGTTACAATGAGCAGTTCTTC. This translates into CAWSKAGGYNEQFF.

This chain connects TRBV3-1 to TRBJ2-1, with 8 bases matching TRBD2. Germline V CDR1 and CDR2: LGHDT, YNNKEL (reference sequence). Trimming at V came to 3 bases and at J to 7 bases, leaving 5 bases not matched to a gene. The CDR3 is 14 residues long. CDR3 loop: CASSHSGSGNEQFF. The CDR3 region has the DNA TGTGCCAGCAGCCACAGCGGGAGCGGTAATGAGCAGTTCTTC.

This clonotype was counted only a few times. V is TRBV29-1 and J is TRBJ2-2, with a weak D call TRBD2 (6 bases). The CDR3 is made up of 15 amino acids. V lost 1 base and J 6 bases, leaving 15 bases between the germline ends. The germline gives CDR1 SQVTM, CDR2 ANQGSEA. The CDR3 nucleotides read TGCAGCGTTGAAGGGGGTAGGGAGGTTCCCGGGGAGCTGTTTTTT. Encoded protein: CSVEGGREVPGELFF.

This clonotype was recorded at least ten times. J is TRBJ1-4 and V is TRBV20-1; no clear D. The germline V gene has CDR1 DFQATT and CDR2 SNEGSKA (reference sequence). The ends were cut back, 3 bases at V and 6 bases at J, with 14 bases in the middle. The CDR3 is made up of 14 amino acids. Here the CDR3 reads CSASRRRLDEKLFF. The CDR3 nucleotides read TGCAGTGCTAGTCGCAGGCGGCTGGATGAAAAACTGTTTTTT.

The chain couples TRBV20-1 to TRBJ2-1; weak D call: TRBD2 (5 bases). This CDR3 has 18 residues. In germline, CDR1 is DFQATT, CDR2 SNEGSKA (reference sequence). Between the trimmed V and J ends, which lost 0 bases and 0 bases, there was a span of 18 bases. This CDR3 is CSARDLTTIGSSYNEQFF. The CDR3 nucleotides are TGCAGTGCTAGAGATCTGACCACTATAGGGAGCTCCTACAATGAGCAGTTCTTC.

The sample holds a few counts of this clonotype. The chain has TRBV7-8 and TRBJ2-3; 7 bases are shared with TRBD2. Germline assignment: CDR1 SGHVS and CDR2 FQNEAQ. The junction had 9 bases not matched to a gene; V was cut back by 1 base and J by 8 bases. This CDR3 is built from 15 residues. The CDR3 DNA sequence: TGTGCCAGCAGCTTAGGAGCGGGGCTCGGTAGTACGCAGTATTTT. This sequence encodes CASSLGAGLGSTQYF.

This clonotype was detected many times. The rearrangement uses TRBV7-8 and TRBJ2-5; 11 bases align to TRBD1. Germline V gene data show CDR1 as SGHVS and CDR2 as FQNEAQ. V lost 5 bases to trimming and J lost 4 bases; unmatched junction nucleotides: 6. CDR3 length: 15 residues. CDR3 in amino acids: CASSRGQGASETQYF. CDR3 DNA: TGTGCCAGCAGCCGCGGACAGGGGGCCTCAGAGACCCAGTACTTC.

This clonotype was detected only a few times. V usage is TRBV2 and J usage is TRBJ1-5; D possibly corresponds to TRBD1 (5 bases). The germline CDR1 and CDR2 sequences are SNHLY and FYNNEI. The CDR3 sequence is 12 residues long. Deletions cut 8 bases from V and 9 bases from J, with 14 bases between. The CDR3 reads CASSSGASPQHF. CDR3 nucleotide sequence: TGTGCCAGCTCTAGTGGGGCTTCGCCCCAGCATTTT.

The CDR3 DNA is TGTGCCAGCAGTTCGGACCGCACCGGGGAGCTGTTTTTT. This translates into CASSSDRTGELFF. This chain connects TRBV6-5 to TRBJ2-2; D is undetermined. Per germline, CDR1 MNHEY and CDR2 SVGAGI. CDR3 length equals 13 residues. V was pared by 4 bases and J by 4 bases, with 7 bases between.

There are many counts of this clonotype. CDR3 nucleotide sequence: TGTGCCAGCAGCTTAAGCTTAGGCGGAACCGGGGAGCTGTTTTTT. Encoded protein: CASSLSLGGTGELFF. This chain connects TRBV7-3 to TRBJ2-2; D remains unclear. The CDR3 extends over 15 amino acids. V gave up 1 base and J gave up 5 bases, with 11 bases separating them. Germline V gives CDR1 SGHTA, CDR2 FQGTGA.

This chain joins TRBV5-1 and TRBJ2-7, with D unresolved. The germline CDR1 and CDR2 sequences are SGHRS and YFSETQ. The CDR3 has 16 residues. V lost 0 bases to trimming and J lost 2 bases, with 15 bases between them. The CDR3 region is CASSLDTLNDPYEQYF. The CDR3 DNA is TGCGCCAGCAGCTTGGACACGTTGAATGACCCCTACGAGCAGTACTTC.

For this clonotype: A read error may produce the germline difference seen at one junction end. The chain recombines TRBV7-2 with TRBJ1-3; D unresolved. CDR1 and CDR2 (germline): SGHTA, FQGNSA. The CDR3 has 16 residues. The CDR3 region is CASSTLSGYSENTIYF. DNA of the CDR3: TGTGCCAGCAGCACACTATCAGGCTACTCTGAAAACACCATATATTTT.

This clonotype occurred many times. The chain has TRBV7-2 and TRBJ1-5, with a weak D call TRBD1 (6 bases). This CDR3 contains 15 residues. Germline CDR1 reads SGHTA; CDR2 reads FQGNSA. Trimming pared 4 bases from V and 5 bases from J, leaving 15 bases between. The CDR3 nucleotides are TGTGCCAGCAGCTCCCTGGGGGGGGGCTATCAGCCCCAGCATTTT. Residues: CASSSLGGGYQPQHF.

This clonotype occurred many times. The CDR3 DNA sequence: TGTGCCAGCAGCTTAGTACTAACCGGGGAGCTGTTTTTT. It encodes CASSLVLTGELFF. The chain uses TRBV7-9 and TRBJ2-2; D not certain. CDR1 and CDR2 from the germline V gene are SEHNR and FQNEAQ (reference sequence). V lost 1 base and J lost 5, with 5 bases in between. This CDR3 has 13 residues. The full variable domain, its missing parts supplied by reference TRBV7-9 and TRBJ2-2, is DTGVSQNPRHKITKRGQNVTFRCDPISEHNRLYWYRQTLGQGPEFLTYFQNEAQLEKSRLLSDRFSAERPKGSFSTLEIQRTEQGDSAMYLCASSLVLTGELFFGEGSRLTVL.

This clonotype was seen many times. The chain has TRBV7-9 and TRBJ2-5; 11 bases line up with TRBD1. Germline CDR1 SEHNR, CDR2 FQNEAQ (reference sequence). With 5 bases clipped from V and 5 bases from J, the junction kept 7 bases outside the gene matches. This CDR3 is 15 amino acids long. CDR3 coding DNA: TGTGCCAGCAGCCCCCGGACAGGGGGCTTGGAGACCCAGTACTTC. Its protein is CASSPRTGGLETQYF.

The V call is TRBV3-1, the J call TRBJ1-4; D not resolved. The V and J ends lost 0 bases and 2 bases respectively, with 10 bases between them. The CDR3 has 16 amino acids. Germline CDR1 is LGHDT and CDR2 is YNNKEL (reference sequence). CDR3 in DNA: TGTGCCAGCAGCCAAGACGCGGAAAACACTAATGAAAAACTGTTTTTT. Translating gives CASSQDAENTNEKLFF. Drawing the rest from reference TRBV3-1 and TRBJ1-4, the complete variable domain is DTAVSQTPKYLVTQMGNDKSIKCEQNLGHDTMYWYKQDSKKFLKIMFSYNNKELIINETVPNRFSPKSPDKAHLNLHINSLELGDSAVYFCASSQDAENTNEKLFFGSGTQLSVL.

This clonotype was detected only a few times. The CDR3 reads CASSEEGSRYNEQFF. CDR3 bases: TGTGCCAGCAGTGAAGAAGGTAGCAGGTACAATGAGCAGTTCTTC. The genes are TRBV6-1 and TRBJ2-1; D gene unclear. Trimming shortened V by 1 base and J by 4 bases, and 11 bases separated the two germline ends. Germline V gene data show CDR1 as MNHNS and CDR2 as SASEGT. The CDR3 spans 15 residues.

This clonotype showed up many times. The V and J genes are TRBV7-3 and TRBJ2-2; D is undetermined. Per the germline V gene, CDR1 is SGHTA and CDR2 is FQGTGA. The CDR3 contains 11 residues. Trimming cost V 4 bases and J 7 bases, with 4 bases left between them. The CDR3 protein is CASSSGGELFF. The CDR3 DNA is TGTGCCAGCAGCTCCGGCGGGGAGCTGTTTTTT.